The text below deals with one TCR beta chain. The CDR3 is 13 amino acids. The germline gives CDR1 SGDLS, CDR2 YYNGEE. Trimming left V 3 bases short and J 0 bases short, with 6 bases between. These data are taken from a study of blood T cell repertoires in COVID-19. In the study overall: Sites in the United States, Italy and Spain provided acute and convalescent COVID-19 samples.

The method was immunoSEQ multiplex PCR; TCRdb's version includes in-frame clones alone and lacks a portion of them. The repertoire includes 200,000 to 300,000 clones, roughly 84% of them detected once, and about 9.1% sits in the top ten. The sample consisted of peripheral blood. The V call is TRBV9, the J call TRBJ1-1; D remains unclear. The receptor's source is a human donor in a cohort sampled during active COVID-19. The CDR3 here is CASSAHLNTEAFF. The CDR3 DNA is TGTGCCAGCAGCGCCCATCTGAACACTGAAGCTTTCTTT.